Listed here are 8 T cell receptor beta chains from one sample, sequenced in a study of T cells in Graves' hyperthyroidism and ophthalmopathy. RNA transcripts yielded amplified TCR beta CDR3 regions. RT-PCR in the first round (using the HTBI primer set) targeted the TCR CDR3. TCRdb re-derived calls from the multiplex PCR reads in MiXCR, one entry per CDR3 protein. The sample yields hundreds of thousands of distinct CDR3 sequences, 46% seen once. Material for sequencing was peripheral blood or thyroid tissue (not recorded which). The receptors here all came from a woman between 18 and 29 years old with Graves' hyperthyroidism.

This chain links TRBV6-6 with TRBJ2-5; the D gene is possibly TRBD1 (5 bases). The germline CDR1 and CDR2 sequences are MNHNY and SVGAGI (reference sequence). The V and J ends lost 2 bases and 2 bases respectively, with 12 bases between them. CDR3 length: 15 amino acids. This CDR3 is CASSYPDKQQETQYF. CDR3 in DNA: TGTGCCAGCAGTTACCCGGACAAACAACAAGAGACCCAGTACTTC.

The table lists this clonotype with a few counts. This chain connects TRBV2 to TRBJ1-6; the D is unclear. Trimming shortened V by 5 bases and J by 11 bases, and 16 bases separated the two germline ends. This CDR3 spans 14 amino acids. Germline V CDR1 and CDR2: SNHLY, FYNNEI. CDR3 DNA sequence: TGTGCCAGCAGTTACTCCCCTCGATCGACACCCCTCCACTTT. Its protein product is CASSYSPRSTPLHF.

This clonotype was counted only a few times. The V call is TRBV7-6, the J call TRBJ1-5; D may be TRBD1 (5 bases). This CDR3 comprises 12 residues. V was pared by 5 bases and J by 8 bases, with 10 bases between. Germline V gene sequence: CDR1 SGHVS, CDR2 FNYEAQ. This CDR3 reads CASSRGDEPQHF. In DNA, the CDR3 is TGTGCCAGCAGCCGAGGGGATGAGCCCCAGCATTTT.

CDR3 in amino acids: CSHSGTGREKLFF. The CDR3 nucleotides read TGCAGTCATTCCGGGACAGGGAGAGAAAAACTGTTTTTT. The V call is TRBV29-1, the J call TRBJ1-4; 9 bases line up with TRBD1. The CDR3 has 13 amino acids. CDR1 is SQVTM and CDR2 is ANQGSEA in the germline V gene. The full variable domain, in which reference TRBV29-1 and TRBJ1-4 provide the parts outside the CDR3, is SAVISQKPSRDICQRGTSLTIQCQVDSQVTMMFWYRQQPGQSLTLIATANQGSEATYESGFVIDKFPISRPNLTFSTLTVSNMSPEDSSIYLCSHSGTGREKLFFGSGTQLSVL.

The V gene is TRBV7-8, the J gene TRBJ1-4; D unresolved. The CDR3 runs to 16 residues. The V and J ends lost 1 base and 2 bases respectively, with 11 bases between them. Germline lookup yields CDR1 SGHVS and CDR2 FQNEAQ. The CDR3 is CASSLVGGRTNEKLFF. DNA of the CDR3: TGTGCCAGCAGCTTAGTCGGCGGGCGCACTAATGAAAAACTGTTTTTT.

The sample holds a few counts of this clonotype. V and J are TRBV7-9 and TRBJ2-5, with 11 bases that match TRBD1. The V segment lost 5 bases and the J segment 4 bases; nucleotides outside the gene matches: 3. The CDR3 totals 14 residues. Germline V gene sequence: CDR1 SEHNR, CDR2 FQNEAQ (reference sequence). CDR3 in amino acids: CASSRTGGSETQYF. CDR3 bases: TGTGCCAGCAGCAGGACAGGGGGCTCAGAGACCCAGTACTTC.

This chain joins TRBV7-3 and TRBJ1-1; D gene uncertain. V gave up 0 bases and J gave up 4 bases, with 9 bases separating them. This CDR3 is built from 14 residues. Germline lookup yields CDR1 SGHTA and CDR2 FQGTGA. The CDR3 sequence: CASSLTPGSTEAFF. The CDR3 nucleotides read TGTGCCAGCAGCTTAACCCCAGGAAGCACTGAAGCTTTCTTT.

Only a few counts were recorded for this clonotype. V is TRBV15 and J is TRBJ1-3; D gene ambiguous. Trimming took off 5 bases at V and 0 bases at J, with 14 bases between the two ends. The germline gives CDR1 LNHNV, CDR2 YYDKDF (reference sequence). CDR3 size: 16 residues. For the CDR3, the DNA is TGTGCCACCAGCTCCGGTCCGAGACTCTCTGGAAACACCATATATTTT. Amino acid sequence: CATSSGPRLSGNTIYF.